One sample yielded the 27 T cell receptor beta chains listed below, sequenced in a study of blood T cell repertoires in COVID-19. Sequencing used immunoSEQ multiplex PCR; TCRdb keeps in-frame clones, though not all of them. The sample comprises about 400,000 clones, around nine tenths of which are singletons, and 10% rests with the top ten. The sequencing sample was made of PBMCs or T cells enriched from blood (not recorded which). These receptors all come from a woman in her forties or fifties who had recovered from COVID-19.

In regard to this clone: The same CDR3 can be traced to other DNA sequences in this sample. The V gene is TRBV6-2 or TRBV6-3, the J gene TRBJ2-7; the D gene is possibly TRBD2 (6 bases). V was pared by 0 bases and J by 4 bases, with 10 bases between. This CDR3 is built from 14 residues. Germline-derived CDR1 and CDR2 are MNHEY and SVGEGT. The CDR3 protein is CASSYSGGPYEQYF. The CDR3 DNA reads TGTGCCAGCAGTTACTCGGGAGGTCCTTACGAGCAGTACTTC.

Concerning this clone itself: The same CDR3 also results from other DNA sequences found in this sample. The chain joins TRBV12-3 or TRBV12-4 to TRBJ1-1; weak D call: TRBD1 (5 bases). The CDR3 covers 13 residues. V gave up 2 bases and J gave up 4 bases, with 8 bases separating them. The CDR3 reads CASSLQGGTEAFF. The DNA of the CDR3 is TGTGCCAGCAGTTTACAGGGTGGCACTGAAGCTTTCTTT.

This clone was detected a few times. The gene calls are TRBV6-5 and TRBJ1-3; D is perhaps TRBD1 (6 bases). CDR3 length: 15 amino acids. In germline, CDR1 is MNHEY, CDR2 SVGAGI. The ends were cut back, 10 bases at V and 0 bases at J, with 16 bases in the middle. The CDR3 loop reads CATAPGANSGNTIYF. CDR3 coding DNA: TGTGCCACCGCGCCAGGGGCCAACTCTGGAAACACCATATATTTT.

The chain links TRBV11-2 to TRBJ2-7; 9 nucleotides align to TRBD2. CDR3 size: 17 residues. V was pared by 3 bases and J by 6 bases, with 15 bases of the junction left unmatched. From germline, CDR1 is SGHAT and CDR2 FQNNGV. CDR3 sequence (DNA): TGTGCCAGCAGCTTTGAGAGGCACGGGACTAGCCTCTTCGAGCAGTACTTC. It translates to CASSFERHGTSLFEQYF.

The chain is built from TRBV5-1 and TRBJ1-2, with D possibly being TRBD1 (5 bases). Germline CDR1 reads SGHRS; CDR2 reads YFSETQ. Trimming pared 4 bases from V and 5 bases from J, leaving 15 bases between. The CDR3 covers 14 residues. Written as DNA, the CDR3 is TGCGCCAGCAGCACCTCAGAAACAGGATATGGCTACACCTTC. Residues: CASSTSETGYGYTF.

The rearrangement links TRBV12-3 or TRBV12-4 to TRBJ1-1; no firm D call. This CDR3 comprises 13 residues. Trimming shortened V by 3 bases and J by 1 base, and 6 bases separated the two germline ends. CDR3 sequence reads: CASSFRENTEAFF. CDR3 nucleotide sequence: TGTGCCAGCAGTTTTCGGGAGAACACTGAAGCTTTCTTT.

V is TRBV27 and J is TRBJ2-5, with D perhaps matching TRBD2 (5 bases). This CDR3 region has 13 residues. V was clipped by 5 bases and J by 5 bases, with 12 bases between them. Germline lookup yields CDR1 MNHEY and CDR2 SMNVEV (reference sequence). The CDR3 loop reads CASSPQGLETQYF. For the CDR3, the DNA is TGTGCCAGCAGTCCCCAAGGACTGGAGACCCAGTACTTC.

The rearrangement uses TRBV28 and TRBJ1-5; D is undetermined. The V gene lost 7 bases and the J gene lost 3 bases, with 7 bases spanning the gap. Germline V gives CDR1 MDHEN, CDR2 SYDVKM. The CDR3 totals 12 residues. The CDR3 nucleotides read TGTGCCAGCAACTCCCCCAATCAGCCCCAGCATTTT. Protein: CASNSPNQPQHF.

About this clone: Other nucleotide sequences in the sample specify the same CDR3. CDR3 loop: CASSRDRGSYEQYF. In DNA form, the CDR3 reads TGTGCCAGCAGTCGGGACAGGGGGTCCTACGAGCAGTACTTC. The chain employs TRBV28 and TRBJ2-7; 11 nucleotides agree with TRBD1. Trimming cost V 5 bases and J 1 base; bases outside gene matches: 1. CDR1 and CDR2 (germline): MDHEN, SYDVKM. CDR3 size: 14 residues.

The CDR3 nucleotides read TGTGCCAGCAGTTACTCGGCAAATAGCAATCAGCCCCAGCATTTT. Encoded protein: CASSYSANSNQPQHF. The rearrangement links TRBV6-2 or TRBV6-3 to TRBJ1-5; no clear D gene. Between the trimmed V and J ends, which lost 0 bases and 0 bases, there was a span of 6 bases. Germline V gene lookup returns CDR1 MNHEY and CDR2 SVGEGT. There are 15 residues in the CDR3.

This clone was detected only once. The rearrangement joins TRBV13 to TRBJ2-1; TRBD2 agrees at 12 bases. The CDR3 runs 16 residues. With 5 bases clipped from V and 4 bases from J, the junction kept 6 bases outside the gene matches. Germline-derived CDR1 and CDR2 are PRHDT and FYEKMQ (reference sequence). CDR3 amino acids: CASSDLTSGGYNEQFF. Here the CDR3 DNA reads TGTGCCAGCAGCGACCTGACTAGCGGGGGTTACAATGAGCAGTTCTTC.

V and J are TRBV28 and TRBJ1-6, with a tentative D call TRBD1 (6 bases). With 5 bases removed from V and 0 bases from J, the gap between germline ends came to 20 bases. The germline gives CDR1 MDHEN, CDR2 SYDVKM. The CDR3 has 19 amino acids. CDR3 nucleotides: TGTGCCAGCAGTGGTCACATGGGGGCGAGAGGCTCCTATAATTCACCCCTCCACTTT. It yields the protein CASSGHMGARGSYNSPLHF.

CDR3 region: CASSQGRGGSSGANVLTF. In DNA form, the CDR3 reads TGTGCCAGCTCCCAAGGAAGGGGAGGGAGCTCTGGGGCCAACGTCCTGACTTTC. V gene TRBV18 combines with J gene TRBJ2-6; TRBD2 matches at 7 bases. Germline CDR1 KGHSH, CDR2 LQKENI. V lost 6 bases, J lost 0 bases, and 11 bases stayed unmatched. The CDR3 loop spans 18 amino acids. The full variable domain, completed using reference TRBV18 and TRBJ2-6, is NAGVMQNPRHLVRRRGQEARLRCSPMKGHSHVYWYRQLPEEGLKFMVYLQKENIIDESGMPKERFSAEFPKEGPSILRIQQVVRGDSAAYFCASSQGRGGSSGANVLTFGAGSRLTVL.

V is TRBV20-1 and J is TRBJ2-7; D uncertain. CDR1 is DFQATT and CDR2 is SNEGSKA in the germline V gene (reference sequence). The CDR3 spans 11 residues. The V end was cut by 7 bases, the J end by 3 bases, with 10 bases between. CDR3 in DNA: TGCAGTGTTTTCCAGGACTACGAGCAGTACTTC. As protein: CSVFQDYEQYF.

The count of this clone is one. This chain links TRBV5-5 with TRBJ2-7, with 8 bases matching TRBD2. Germline V lookup: CDR1 SGHKS, CDR2 YYEKEE (reference sequence). J lost 0 bases, V lost 4 bases, and 12 bases had no gene match. The length of the CDR3 is 17 residues. CDR3 sequence: CASSGGLLAGSSYEQYF. CDR3 nucleotide sequence: TGTGCCAGCAGCGGTGGGCTTTTAGCGGGGAGCTCCTACGAGCAGTACTTC.

This clone has only a few counts. The same CDR3 also results from other DNA sequences found in this sample. The rearrangement joins TRBV11-2 to TRBJ1-1; maybe TRBD1 (5 bases). Germline CDR1 is SGHAT and CDR2 is FQNNGV. The CDR3 loop spans 13 amino acids. V gave up 5 bases and J gave up 1 base, with 8 bases separating them. CDR3 in DNA: TGTGCCAGCAGCCTCGGGGGGAACACTGAAGCTTTCTTT. This encodes CASSLGGNTEAFF.

V usage is TRBV5-1 and J usage is TRBJ2-1; D is perhaps TRBD1 (6 bases). Trimming removed 3 bases from V and 4 bases from J, with 11 bases in between. The V gene's germline CDR1 is SGHRS and CDR2 YFSETQ. The CDR3 is made up of 14 amino acids. CDR3 DNA: TGCGCCAGCAGCTGGAACGACAGGTACAATGAGCAGTTCTTC. This codes for CASSWNDRYNEQFF.

This sequence joins TRBV5-6 and TRBJ2-7; perhaps TRBD2 as D (7 bases). Germline CDR1 and CDR2: SGHDT and YYEEEE. Trimming cost V 4 bases and J 0 bases, with 14 bases left between them. CDR3 length equals 15 residues. The DNA for the CDR3 is TGTGCCAGCAGCATAGGGGGGGTTCCCTCCTACGAGCAGTACTTC. This gives the protein CASSIGGVPSYEQYF.

The gene calls are TRBV30 and TRBJ2-5; a weak D match, TRBD1 (8 bases). CDR1 and CDR2 from the germline V gene are GTSNPN and SVGIG (reference sequence). The CDR3 extends over 13 amino acids. Between the trimmed V and J ends, which lost 6 bases and 2 bases, there was a span of 13 bases. CDR3: CACLQGGQETQYF. The CDR3 DNA is TGTGCCTGCCTACAGGGGGGGCAAGAGACCCAGTACTTC.

V usage is TRBV28 and J usage is TRBJ2-1; TRBD2 matches 8 bases. This CDR3 spans 16 amino acids. Trimming removed 3 bases from V and 7 bases from J; junction bases left unmatched: 11. Germline V gene lookup returns CDR1 MDHEN and CDR2 SYDVKM. CDR3 in DNA: TGTGCCAGCAGTTTGTCCGTGGCGGGGGGAAGGAATGAGCAGTTCTTC. This encodes CASSLSVAGGRNEQFF.

The DNA of the CDR3 is TGTGCCAGCAGTGAAGGGACTAGCGGTGATACGCAGTATTTT. Its translation is CASSEGTSGDTQYF. The J gene is TRBJ2-3, the V gene TRBV6-1, with 10 bases fitting TRBD2. The CDR3 has 14 residues. Germline CDR1 and CDR2: MNHNS and SASEGT. Losses at the gene ends were 1 base for V and 6 bases for J; bases not matched to a gene: 1.

This sequence joins TRBV18 and TRBJ2-7, with 7 bases that match TRBD1. Trimming cost V 3 bases and J 0 bases; bases outside gene matches: 2. The CDR3 covers 14 residues. Germline V gene sequence: CDR1 KGHSH, CDR2 LQKENI. In nucleotides, the CDR3 is TGTGCCAGCTCACCCGGGACAGTCTCCTACGAGCAGTACTTC. This translates into CASSPGTVSYEQYF.

The CDR3 bases are TGTGCCAGCCTCCAATCTGGGGGGGGCAAGGATCGGTACGAGCAGTACTTC. This codes for CASLQSGGGKDRYEQYF. The chain has TRBV3-1 (or the pseudogene TRBV3-2) and TRBJ2-7; tentatively, D is TRBD2 (7 bases). Germline V gene lookup returns CDR1 LGHDT and CDR2 YNNKEL (reference sequence). The CDR3 has 17 amino acids. The ends were cut back, 8 bases at V and 4 bases at J, with 27 bases in the middle.

This chain uses TRBV7-8 with TRBJ1-6; 12 bases agree with TRBD1. Germline CDR1 and CDR2: SGHVS and FQNEAQ. The CDR3 contains 16 residues. Trimming cost V 5 bases and J 6 bases; bases outside gene matches: 5. CDR3 sequence: CASSRDRGQANSPLHF. DNA of the CDR3: TGTGCCAGCAGCCGGGACAGGGGGCAGGCTAATTCACCCCTCCACTTT. Full variable domain (outside the CDR3, taken from reference TRBV7-8 and TRBJ1-6): GAGVSQSPRYKVAKRGQDVALRCDPISGHVSLFWYQQALGQGPEFLTYFQNEAQLDKSGLPSDRFFAERPEGSVSTLKIQRTQQEDSAVYLCASSRDRGQANSPLHFGNGTRLTVT.

This chain uses TRBV7-6 with TRBJ2-1; possible D gene TRBD2, 5 bases. Trimming shortened V by 5 bases and J by 2 bases, and 13 bases separated the two germline ends. Per the germline V gene, CDR1 is SGHVS and CDR2 is FNYEAQ. This CDR3 contains 15 residues. In nucleotides, the CDR3 is TGTGCCAGCAGCCTAATCCGGGGAACCTACAATGAGCAGTTCTTC. Its protein is CASSLIRGTYNEQFF.

The chain couples TRBV11-2 to TRBJ2-3, with D possibly TRBD1 on 5 matching bases. The V and J ends lost 2 bases and 0 bases respectively, with 15 bases between them. This CDR3 is 17 amino acids long. In germline, CDR1 is SGHAT, CDR2 FQNNGV. CDR3 DNA sequence: TGTGCCAGCAGCTTACGTCAATGGGGCCTTAGCACAGATACGCAGTATTTT. Translating gives CASSLRQWGLSTDTQYF.

V gene TRBV4-1 combines with J gene TRBJ1-1, with TRBD1 identical over 7 bases. Germline loops: CDR1 MGHRA, CDR2 YSYEKL. V gave up 1 base and J gave up 1 base; unmatched junction bases: 6. This CDR3 region has 16 residues. Written as DNA, the CDR3 is TGCGCCAGCAGCCAAGGTACAGGGGTCGAGAACACTGAAGCTTTCTTT. It is translated as CASSQGTGVENTEAFF.